Listed below are T cell receptor beta chains from one sample, sequenced in a study of identifying expanded T cells in peripheral blood. Data came from immunoSEQ multiplex PCR; TCRdb stores just in-frame clones and leaves some out. The table has approximately 59,000 clones, around nine tenths seen once; the top ten hold roughly 3.5%. Input material: blood. The source is a person aged 18 to 70 in good health. Both conserved end residues are part of each CDR3. Fields, in order: clone size, J gene, V gene, D gene, CDR3 length, CDR3 protein, CDR3 DNA. D genes are given only for firm matches. Some rows mark clone size as missing; the rest say once, few, many or name a class of expanded clone.

abundance: -; j_gene: TRBJ2-1; v_gene: TRBV6-1; d_gene: -; len: 12; CDR3aa: CASRRTYNEQFF; CDR3nt: TGTGCCAGCAGGAGAACTTACAATGAGCAGTTCTTC
abundance: -; j_gene: TRBJ2-3; v_gene: TRBV11-3; d_gene: -; len: 13; CDR3aa: CASSSVHTDTQYF; CDR3nt: TGTGCCAGCAGCTCCGTACATACAGATACGCAGTATTTT
abundance: -; j_gene: TRBJ1-1; v_gene: TRBV30; d_gene: -; len: 14; CDR3aa: CAWTRGGIETEAFF; CDR3nt: TGTGCCTGGACCCGGGGGGGGATTGAGACTGAAGCTTTCTTT
abundance: -; j_gene: TRBJ2-1; v_gene: TRBV10-1; d_gene: TRBD2; len: 21; CDR3aa: CASSESAQLAGGLSSYNEQFF; CDR3nt: TGCGCCAGCAGTGAGTCGGCCCAACTAGCGGGAGGGCTGAGCTCCTACAATGAGCAGTTCTTC
abundance: -; j_gene: TRBJ2-7; v_gene: TRBV28; d_gene: -; len: 11; CDR3aa: CASSPKYEQYF; CDR3nt: TGTGCCAGCAGTCCAAAATACGAGCAGTACTTC
abundance: -; j_gene: TRBJ2-5; v_gene: TRBV6-6; d_gene: TRBD1; len: 14; CDR3aa: CASSRDRGIETQYF; CDR3nt: TGTGCCAGCAGCCGGGACAGGGGGATAGAGACCCAGTACTTC
abundance: once; j_gene: TRBJ2-5; v_gene: TRBV6-5; d_gene: -; len: 15; CDR3aa: CASSYGGEDRETQYF; CDR3nt: TGTGCCAGCAGTTACGGAGGGGAGGACAGAGAGACCCAGTACTTC
abundance: -; j_gene: TRBJ2-7; v_gene: TRBV6-1; d_gene: -; len: 12; CDR3aa: CAGGWTTYEQYF; CDR3nt: TGTGCCGGCGGTTGGACAACCTACGAGCAGTACTTC
abundance: -; j_gene: TRBJ2-7; v_gene: TRBV18; d_gene: TRBD1; len: 15; CDR3aa: CASSRSTGGYYEQYF; CDR3nt: TGTGCCAGCTCACGATCGACAGGGGGCTACTACGAGCAGTACTTC
abundance: -; j_gene: TRBJ1-5; v_gene: TRBV5-6; d_gene: -; len: 18; CDR3aa: CASSDGLPWDRSNQPQHF; CDR3nt: TGTGCCAGCAGCGACGGCCTTCCATGGGACCGTAGCAATCAGCCCCAGCATTTT
abundance: -; j_gene: TRBJ1-4; v_gene: TRBV7-2; d_gene: -; len: 14; CDR3aa: CASSKDSLNEKLFF; CDR3nt: TGTGCCAGCAGCAAAGACAGCCTAAATGAAAAACTGTTTTTT
abundance: -; j_gene: TRBJ1-1; v_gene: TRBV7-2; d_gene: -; len: 13; CDR3aa: CASSLGFTPEAFF; CDR3nt: TGTGCCAGCAGCTTAGGGTTCACCCCTGAAGCTTTCTTT
abundance: few; j_gene: TRBJ2-1; v_gene: TRBV2; d_gene: TRBD1; len: 16; CDR3aa: CASRRGQERIYNEQFF; CDR3nt: TGTGCCAGCAGGAGGGGACAGGAGCGGATCTACAATGAGCAGTTCTTC
abundance: once; j_gene: TRBJ2-7; v_gene: TRBV11-3; d_gene: -; len: 13; CDR3aa: CASSLAPPYEQYF; CDR3nt: TGTGCCAGCAGCTTAGCCCCTCCCTACGAGCAGTACTTC
abundance: -; j_gene: TRBJ2-5; v_gene: TRBV19; d_gene: -; len: 14; CDR3aa: CASSIKGEWETQYF; CDR3nt: TGTGCCAGTAGTATTAAGGGGGAATGGGAGACCCAGTACTTC
abundance: -; j_gene: TRBJ1-2; v_gene: TRBV19; d_gene: TRBD1; len: 13; CDR3aa: CASKGQANYGYTF; CDR3nt: TGTGCCAGTAAGGGACAGGCCAACTATGGCTACACCTTC
abundance: -; j_gene: TRBJ2-3; v_gene: TRBV28; d_gene: TRBD1; len: 15; CDR3aa: CASRLPGQGIDTQYF; CDR3nt: TGTGCCAGCAGGCTGCCGGGACAGGGTATCGATACGCAGTATTTT
abundance: -; j_gene: TRBJ2-2; v_gene: TRBV7-9; d_gene: -; len: 14; CDR3aa: CASSLNSNTGELFF; CDR3nt: TGTGCCAGCAGCTTAAACAGTAACACCGGGGAGCTGTTTTTT
abundance: -; j_gene: TRBJ2-2; v_gene: TRBV21-1; d_gene: -; len: 15; CDR3aa: CASSKRVGRTGELFF; CDR3nt: TGTGCCAGCAGCAAGCGGGTGGGCAGGACCGGGGAGCTGTTTTTT
abundance: -; j_gene: TRBJ1-5; v_gene: TRBV2; d_gene: -; len: 13; CDR3aa: CASSSSSNQPQHF; CDR3nt: TGTGCCAGCAGTTCGAGTAGCAATCAGCCCCAGCATTTT
abundance: -; j_gene: TRBJ2-5; v_gene: TRBV18; d_gene: -; len: 15; CDR3aa: CASSPPDRLVKTQYF; CDR3nt: TGTGCCAGCTCACCACCGGACAGATTAGTGAAGACCCAGTACTTC
abundance: -; j_gene: TRBJ2-5; v_gene: TRBV2; d_gene: TRBD2; len: 15; CDR3aa: CASAVGTSVSETQYF; CDR3nt: TGTGCCAGCGCGGTCGGGACTAGCGTCTCAGAGACCCAGTACTTC
abundance: once; j_gene: TRBJ2-5; v_gene: TRBV5-4; d_gene: -; len: 15; CDR3aa: CASSLGGDSQETQYF; CDR3nt: TGTGCCAGCAGCTTAGGGGGGGACTCCCAAGAGACCCAGTACTTC
abundance: -; j_gene: TRBJ2-1; v_gene: TRBV6-1; d_gene: TRBD1; len: 15; CDR3aa: CASSKTGKGNNEQFF; CDR3nt: TGTGCCAGCAGTAAGACAGGGAAAGGGAACAATGAGCAGTTCTTC
abundance: -; j_gene: TRBJ1-2; v_gene: TRBV7-9; d_gene: -; len: 12; CDR3aa: CASSQVLFAYTF; CDR3nt: TGTGCCAGCAGCCAAGTTTTATTCGCCTACACCTTC
abundance: -; j_gene: TRBJ2-5; v_gene: TRBV19; d_gene: TRBD1; len: 15; CDR3aa: CASSNRQGWQETQYF; CDR3nt: TGTGCCAGTAGTAACAGACAGGGATGGCAAGAGACCCAGTACTTC
abundance: -; j_gene: TRBJ1-1; v_gene: TRBV18; d_gene: TRBD1; len: 16; CDR3aa: CASSPQRTGESTEAFF; CDR3nt: TGTGCCAGCTCACCACAGAGGACAGGGGAGAGCACTGAAGCTTTCTTT
abundance: -; j_gene: TRBJ2-1; v_gene: TRBV5-1; d_gene: -; len: 14; CDR3aa: CASSLGNTLGEQFF; CDR3nt: TGCGCCAGCAGCTTGGGCAACACTCTCGGTGAGCAGTTCTTC
abundance: -; j_gene: TRBJ1-3; v_gene: TRBV27; d_gene: -; len: 14; CDR3aa: CASSLSGVGNTIYF; CDR3nt: TGTGCCAGCAGTTTATCAGGAGTTGGAAACACCATATATTTT
abundance: -; j_gene: TRBJ1-4; v_gene: TRBV19; d_gene: -; len: 15; CDR3aa: CASSTGTTRDEKLFF; CDR3nt: TGTGCCAGTAGTACCGGGACAACACGGGATGAAAAACTGTTTTTT
abundance: -; j_gene: TRBJ1-4; v_gene: TRBV10-2; d_gene: -; len: 14; CDR3aa: CATFEGVVGEKLFF; CDR3nt: TGCGCCACCTTCGAAGGGGTCGTGGGTGAAAAACTGTTTTTT
abundance: few; j_gene: TRBJ1-1; v_gene: TRBV2; d_gene: TRBD1; len: 13; CDR3aa: CASSMTGLAEAFF; CDR3nt: TGTGCCAGCAGTATGACAGGGTTGGCTGAAGCTTTCTTT
abundance: -; j_gene: TRBJ2-1; v_gene: TRBV7-2; d_gene: TRBD2; len: 17; CDR3aa: CASSPRSLADSYNEQFF; CDR3nt: TGTGCCAGCAGCCCGCGTTCCCTAGCGGACTCCTACAATGAGCAGTTCTTC
abundance: -; j_gene: TRBJ1-2; v_gene: TRBV29-1; d_gene: TRBD1; len: 12; CDR3aa: CSVGGQGRAYTF; CDR3nt: TGCAGCGTTGGGGGACAGGGTAGGGCCTACACCTTC
abundance: -; j_gene: TRBJ2-1; v_gene: TRBV27; d_gene: -; len: 14; CDR3aa: CASSLLTLNNEQFF; CDR3nt: TGTGCCAGCAGTTTATTAACACTGAACAATGAGCAGTTCTTC
abundance: once; j_gene: TRBJ2-1; v_gene: TRBV11-2; d_gene: TRBD2; len: 14; CDR3aa: CASSLRRENNEQFF; CDR3nt: TGTGCCAGCAGCTTAAGGCGGGAGAACAATGAGCAGTTCTTC
abundance: -; j_gene: TRBJ1-2; v_gene: TRBV27; d_gene: -; len: 17; CDR3aa: CASSFHGVTGLKGGYTF; CDR3nt: TGTGCCAGCAGTTTCCACGGGGTCACGGGACTTAAGGGTGGCTACACCTTC
abundance: -; j_gene: TRBJ1-2; v_gene: TRBV9; d_gene: -; len: 15; CDR3aa: CASSVGPLSNYGYTF; CDR3nt: TGTGCCAGCAGCGTAGGACCGCTCTCAAACTATGGCTACACCTTC
abundance: -; j_gene: TRBJ2-1; v_gene: TRBV5-4; d_gene: -; len: 16; CDR3aa: CASSLSKQISYNEQFF; CDR3nt: TGTGCCAGCAGCTTGTCTAAACAAATCTCCTACAATGAGCAGTTCTTC
abundance: once; j_gene: TRBJ1-2; v_gene: TRBV4-1; d_gene: -; len: 14; CDR3aa: CASSQDRTVYGYTF; CDR3nt: TGCGCCAGCAGCCAAGATAGGACAGTCTATGGCTACACCTTC
abundance: once; j_gene: TRBJ1-2; v_gene: TRBV27; d_gene: -; len: 14; CDR3aa: CASSYATGREGYTF; CDR3nt: TGTGCCAGCAGTTACGCGACAGGTAGAGAGGGCTACACCTTC
abundance: -; j_gene: TRBJ2-5; v_gene: TRBV7-2; d_gene: TRBD2; len: 14; CDR3aa: CASSLRGERETQYF; CDR3nt: TGTGCCAGCAGCTTACGGGGGGAAAGGGAGACCCAGTACTTC
abundance: few; j_gene: TRBJ1-5; v_gene: TRBV28; d_gene: -; len: 14; CDR3aa: CASSRGGADQPQHF; CDR3nt: TGTGCCAGCAGTCGGGGTGGGGCGGATCAGCCCCAGCATTTT
abundance: -; j_gene: TRBJ1-5; v_gene: TRBV6-6; d_gene: TRBD1; len: 13; CDR3aa: CASSPGGDQPQHF; CDR3nt: TGTGCCAGCAGCCCAGGGGGGGATCAGCCCCAGCATTTT
abundance: once; j_gene: TRBJ2-5; v_gene: TRBV25-1; d_gene: -; len: 14; CDR3aa: CASSDRTLQETQYF; CDR3nt: TGTGCCAGCAGTGATCGGACACTCCAAGAGACCCAGTACTTC
abundance: -; j_gene: TRBJ2-1; v_gene: TRBV5-6; d_gene: -; len: 15; CDR3aa: CASSEDTSSYNEQFF; CDR3nt: TGTGCCAGCAGCGAGGACACGAGCTCCTACAATGAGCAGTTCTTC
abundance: -; j_gene: TRBJ2-5; v_gene: TRBV6-5; d_gene: -; len: 13; CDR3aa: CASTLSDGETQYF; CDR3nt: TGTGCCAGCACCTTAAGCGACGGGGAGACCCAGTACTTC